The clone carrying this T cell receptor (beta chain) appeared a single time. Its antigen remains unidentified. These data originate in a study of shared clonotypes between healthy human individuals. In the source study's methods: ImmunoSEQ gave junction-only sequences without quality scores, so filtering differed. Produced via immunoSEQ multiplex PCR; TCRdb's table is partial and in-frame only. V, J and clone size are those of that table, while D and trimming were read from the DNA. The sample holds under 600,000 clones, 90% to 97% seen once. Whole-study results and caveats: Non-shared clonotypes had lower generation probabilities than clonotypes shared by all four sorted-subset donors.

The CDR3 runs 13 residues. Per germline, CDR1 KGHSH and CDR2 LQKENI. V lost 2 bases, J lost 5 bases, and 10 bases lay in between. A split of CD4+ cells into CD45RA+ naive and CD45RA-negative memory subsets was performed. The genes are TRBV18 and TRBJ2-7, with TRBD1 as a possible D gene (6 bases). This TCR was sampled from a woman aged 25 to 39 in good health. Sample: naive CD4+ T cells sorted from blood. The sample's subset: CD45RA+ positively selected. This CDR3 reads CASSPYRDHEQYF. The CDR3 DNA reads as TGTGCCAGCTCACCATACAGGGACCACGAGCAGTACTTC.